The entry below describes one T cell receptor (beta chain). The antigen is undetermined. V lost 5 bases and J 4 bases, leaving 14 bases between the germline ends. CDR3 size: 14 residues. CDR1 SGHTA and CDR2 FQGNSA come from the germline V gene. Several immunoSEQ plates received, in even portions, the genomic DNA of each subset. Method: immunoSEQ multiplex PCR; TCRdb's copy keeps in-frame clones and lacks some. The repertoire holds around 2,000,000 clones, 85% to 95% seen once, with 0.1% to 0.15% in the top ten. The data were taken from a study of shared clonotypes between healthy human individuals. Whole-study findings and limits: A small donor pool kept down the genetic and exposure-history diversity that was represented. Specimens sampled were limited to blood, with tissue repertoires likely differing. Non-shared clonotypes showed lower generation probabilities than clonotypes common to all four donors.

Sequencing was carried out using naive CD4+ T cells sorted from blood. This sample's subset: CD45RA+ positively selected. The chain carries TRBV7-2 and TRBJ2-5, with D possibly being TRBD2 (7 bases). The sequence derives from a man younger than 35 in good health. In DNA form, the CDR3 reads TGTGCCAGCAGCGGGGGGGCCGTGGGAGAGACCCAGTACTTC. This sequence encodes CASSGGAVGETQYF.